This TCR beta chain appears in the sequencing data of a study of Tregs in tolerant kidney transplant recipients. V was clipped by 4 bases and J by 0 bases, with 13 bases between them. CDR3 length equals 16 residues. CDR1 is LNHDA, CDR2 SQIVND, per germline (reference sequence). Recipients received nonmyeloablative bone marrow transplants from related graft donors, with transient mixed chimerism. Unstimulated regulatory T cells (CD4+CD25+CD127-), CD4+CD25- non-regulatory cells, CD4 and CD8 cells were FACS-sorted from thawed PBMCs. Findings and limits, study-wide: The most relevant donor-specific Treg TCRbeta repertoire apparently came from expansion with activated donor B cells. Some patients' samples used different primers over time, so nucleotide sequences weren't comparable. This study did not directly address biological reproducibility.

As concerns this clone: Its specificity is not known.

The protocol was immunoSEQ multiplex PCR, while the TCRdb copy is restricted to in-frame clones and leaves out a portion. The table includes some 47,000 clones, about 92% detected once. The TCR originated in a human patient who received a combined kidney and bone marrow transplant. Part of the T cell pool may stem from the graft donor. The chain employs TRBV19 and TRBJ1-3, with D uncertain. The input for sequencing was CD8+ T cells from blood (PBMCs), taken 12 months after the transplant. CDR3 in amino acids: CASSTMGISSGNTIYF. In nucleotides, the CDR3 is TGTGCCAGTAGTACGATGGGCATTAGCTCTGGAAACACCATATATTTT.